This T cell receptor beta chain was profiled in a study of cytomegalovirus exposure and HLA in healthy donors. PCR involved 60 Vbeta and 13 Jbeta primers. The repertoire was sequenced with immunoSEQ multiplex PCR; TCRdb's copy has only in-frame clones and lacks some. This specimen shows 130,000 or so clones; the ten leading clones hold less than 2%. Study outcomes and limitations: An analysis that was carried out later associated 15,000 to 20,000 TCR beta sequences with HLA alleles at 0.05 false discovery rate. Among the most significant clusters, several appeared linked to common viral pathogens in a later analysis.

V lost 4 bases and J 5 bases, leaving 17 bases between the germline ends. From germline, CDR1 is SQVTM and CDR2 ANQGSEA. The CDR3 runs to 14 residues. About this clone: Its antigen is unidentified.

The rearrangement uses TRBV29-1 and TRBJ2-5; a weak D match, TRBD2 (5 bases). The sample comprised PBMCs. The TCR comes from a woman aged 40 to 50 in good health and CMV-seronegative. The CDR3 region is CSVVEALGGETQYF. In DNA, the CDR3 is TGCAGCGTTGTGGAGGCTCTAGGTGGGGAGACCCAGTACTTC. Based on the CDR3 plus reference TRBV29-1 and TRBJ2-5, the full variable domain is SAVISQKPSRDICQRGTSLTIQCQVDSQVTMMFWYRQQPGQSLTLIATANQGSEATYESGFVIDKFPISRPNLTFSTLTVSNMSPEDSSIYLCSVVEALGGETQYFGPGTRLLVL.